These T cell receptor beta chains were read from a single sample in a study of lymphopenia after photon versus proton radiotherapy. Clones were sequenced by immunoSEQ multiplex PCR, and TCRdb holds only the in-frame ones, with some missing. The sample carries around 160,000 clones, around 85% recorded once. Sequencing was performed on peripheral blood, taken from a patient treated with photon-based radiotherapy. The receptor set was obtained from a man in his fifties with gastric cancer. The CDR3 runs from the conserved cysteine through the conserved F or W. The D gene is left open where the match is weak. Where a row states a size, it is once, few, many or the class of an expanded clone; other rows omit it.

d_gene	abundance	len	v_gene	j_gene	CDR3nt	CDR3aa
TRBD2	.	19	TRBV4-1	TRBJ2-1	TGCGCCAGCAGCCAAGATGGGGCGGGAGTCTTTTCGGGGGGCAATGAGCAGTTCTTC	CASSQDGAGVFSGGNEQFF
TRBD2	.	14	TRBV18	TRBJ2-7	TGTGCCAGCTCGATTAGCGGGAGTCAGAACGAGCAGTACTTC	CASSISGSQNEQYF
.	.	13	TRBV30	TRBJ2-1	TGTGCCTGGATGGACAGCCCCTACAATGAGCAGTTCTTC	CAWMDSPYNEQFF
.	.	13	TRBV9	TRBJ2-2	TGTGCCAGCAGCGTAGAGGCGGCCCCGGAGCTGTTTTTT	CASSVEAAPELFF
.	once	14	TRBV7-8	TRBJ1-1	TGTGCCAGCAGCCGAGGGACGGAGAACACTGAAGCTTTCTTT	CASSRGTENTEAFF
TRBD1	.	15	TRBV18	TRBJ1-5	TGTGCCAGCTCACCAGCGGGACAGGGACATCAGCCCCAGCATTTT	CASSPAGQGHQPQHF
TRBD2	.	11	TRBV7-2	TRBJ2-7	TGTGCCAGCAGCTTAGGACTAGCTCAGTACTTC	CASSLGLAQYF
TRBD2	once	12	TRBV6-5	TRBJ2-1	TGTGCCAGCAGTTTTAGCGGGACGGGGCAGTTCTTC	CASSFSGTGQFF
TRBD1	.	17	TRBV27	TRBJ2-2	TGTGCCAGCAGTGGACGCCCAGGGACAGGGAATCACGGGGAGCTGTTTTTT	CASSGRPGTGNHGELFF
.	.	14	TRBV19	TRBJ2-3	TGTGCCAGTAGTTCCCGGACTAGCACAGATACGCAGTATTTT	CASSSRTSTDTQYF
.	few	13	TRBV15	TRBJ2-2	TGTGCCACCAGCAGAGATTCTACCGGGGAGCTGTTTTTT	CATSRDSTGELFF
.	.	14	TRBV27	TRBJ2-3	TGTGCCAGCAGTCCCTTTAGCGGCACAGATACGCAGTATTTT	CASSPFSGTDTQYF
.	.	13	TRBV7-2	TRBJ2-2	TGTGCCAGCAGCTTACTAAACACCGGGGAGCTGTTTTTT	CASSLLNTGELFF
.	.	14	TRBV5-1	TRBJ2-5	TGCGCCAGCAGCCGAGACAGAACACAAGAGACCCAGTACTTC	CASSRDRTQETQYF
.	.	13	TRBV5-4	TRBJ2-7	TGTGCCAGCAGCTTGAACCGTGGGTACGAGCAGTACTTC	CASSLNRGYEQYF
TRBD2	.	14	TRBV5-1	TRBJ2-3	TGCGCCAGCAGCGGACTAGCGGGAGTAGATACGCAGTATTTT	CASSGLAGVDTQYF
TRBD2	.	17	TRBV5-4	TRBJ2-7	TGTGCCAGCAGCGCCAAGGCCAGCGGGAGGATTACCTACGAGCAGTACTTC	CASSAKASGRITYEQYF
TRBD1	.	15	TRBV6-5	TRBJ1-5	TGTGCCAGCAGGGCCCCAGGGGGAACCAATCAGCCCCAGCATTTT	CASRAPGGTNQPQHF
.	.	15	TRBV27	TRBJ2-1	TGTGCCAGCAGTTTATCGTACAGGCTTTGGAATGAGCAGTTCTTC	CASSLSYRLWNEQFF
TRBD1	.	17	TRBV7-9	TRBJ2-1	TGTGCCAGCAGCTTAGCAGGGACAGGGGGCTGGTACAATGAGCAGTTCTTC	CASSLAGTGGWYNEQFF
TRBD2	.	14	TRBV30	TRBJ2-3	TGTGCCTGGAGCAGCGGGGGGAGCACAGATACGCAGTATTTT	CAWSSGGSTDTQYF
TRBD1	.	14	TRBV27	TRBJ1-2	TGTGCCAGCAGTTTTAGACAGGGGCGGGATGGCTACACCTTC	CASSFRQGRDGYTF
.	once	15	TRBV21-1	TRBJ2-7	TGTGCCAGCAGCAAATCCAATGGGTCTTGGGGCGAGCAGTACTTC	CASSKSNGSWGEQYF
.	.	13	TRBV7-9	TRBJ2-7	TGTGCCAGCAGCTTAGTACAGGGAGGCGAGCAGTACTTC	CASSLVQGGEQYF
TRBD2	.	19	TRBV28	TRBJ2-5	TGTGCCAGCAGTTTTTTTTCCGTAAGGACTAGCGGGAGGCAAGAGACCCAGTACTTC	CASSFFSVRTSGRQETQYF
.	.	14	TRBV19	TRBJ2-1	TGTGCCAGTAGTAAGGCGGGGTATCACAATGAGCAGTTCTTC	CASSKAGYHNEQFF
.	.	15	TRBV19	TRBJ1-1	TGTGCCAGTAGTATCCCCGGGGGTATGAACACTGAAGCTTTCTTT	CASSIPGGMNTEAFF
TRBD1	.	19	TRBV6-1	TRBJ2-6	TGTGCCAGCAGTGAAGCACAGGGGGCGGCGGGAGCTGGGGCCAACGTCCTGACTTTC	CASSEAQGAAGAGANVLTF
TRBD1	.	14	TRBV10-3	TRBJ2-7	TGTGCCATCAGGCCACAGGGGCCTCTAGGGGAGCAGTACTTC	CAIRPQGPLGEQYF
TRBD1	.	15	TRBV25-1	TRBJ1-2	TGTGCCAGCACCGGAACTGGACAGGGAGCCGGGGGCTACACCTTC	CASTGTGQGAGGYTF
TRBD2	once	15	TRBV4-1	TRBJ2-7	TGCGCCAGCAGCCAAGAACTAGCGGGAGGAGCCGAGCAGTACTTC	CASSQELAGGAEQYF
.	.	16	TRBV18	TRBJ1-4	TGTGCCAGCTCACCACTCCCCCCGGGGGGTGGTGAAAAACTGTTTTTT	CASSPLPPGGGEKLFF
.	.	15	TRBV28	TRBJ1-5	TGTGCCAGCAGTTCCGATGACGGAGGCAATCAGCCCCAGCATTTT	CASSSDDGGNQPQHF
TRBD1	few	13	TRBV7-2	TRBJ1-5	TGTGCCAGCAGCGGACAGGGAAATCAGCCCCAGCATTTT	CASSGQGNQPQHF
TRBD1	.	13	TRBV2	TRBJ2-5	TGTGCCAGCAGTATGACAGGGGTCGGGGCCCAGTACTTC	CASSMTGVGAQYF
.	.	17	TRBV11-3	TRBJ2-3	TGTGCCAGCAGCTTAGGGGGCGGCGGAAAAATCACAGATACGCAGTATTTT	CASSLGGGGKITDTQYF
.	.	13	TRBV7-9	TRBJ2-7	TGTGCCAGCAGCCCTGTTAGGGAGTACGAGCAGTACTTC	CASSPVREYEQYF
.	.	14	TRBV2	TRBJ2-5	TGTGCCAGCAGTCTTAGGGGAATTCAAGAGACCCAGTACTTC	CASSLRGIQETQYF
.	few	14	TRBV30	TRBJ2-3	TGTGCCTGGGCCGGGACACCTCTCGCAGATACGCAGTATTTT	CAWAGTPLADTQYF
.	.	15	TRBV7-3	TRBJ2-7	TGTGCCAGCAGCTTAAGTACAGGAGACCCCTACGAGCAGTACTTC	CASSLSTGDPYEQYF
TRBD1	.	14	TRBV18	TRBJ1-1	TGTGCCAGCTCACCTAGGACAGGGGAAACTGAAGCTTTCTTT	CASSPRTGETEAFF
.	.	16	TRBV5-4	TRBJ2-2	TGTGCCAGCAGCGGTGGCGGACAGCTGAACACCGGGGAGCTGTTTTTT	CASSGGGQLNTGELFF
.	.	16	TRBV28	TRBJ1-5	TGTGCCAGCAGTTTTGAGGGGATGTTTCGAAATCAGCCCCAGCATTTT	CASSFEGMFRNQPQHF
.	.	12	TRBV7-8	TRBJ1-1	TGTGCCAGCACCCCTGACTCCACTGAAGCTTTCTTT	CASTPDSTEAFF
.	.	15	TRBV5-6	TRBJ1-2	TGTGCCAGCAGCTCCGACACTCAGGTGGCCTATGGCTACACCTTC	CASSSDTQVAYGYTF
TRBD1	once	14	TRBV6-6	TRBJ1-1	TGTGCCAGCAGTTACCAGGGGGTGAACACTGAAGCTTTCTTT	CASSYQGVNTEAFF
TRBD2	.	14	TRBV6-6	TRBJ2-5	TGTGCCAGCAGGGACCGGGAGGGCCAAGAGACCCAGTACTTC	CASRDREGQETQYF
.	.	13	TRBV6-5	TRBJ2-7	TGTGCCAGCAGTTACCAGGACTCCTACGAGCAGTACTTC	CASSYQDSYEQYF
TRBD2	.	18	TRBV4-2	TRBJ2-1	TGTGCCAGCAGCCGTGGCCCAGTTGGCGGGACTAGCGGCAATGAGCAGTTCTTC	CASSRGPVGGTSGNEQFF
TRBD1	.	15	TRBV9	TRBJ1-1	TGTGCCAGCAGCGGGACGACAGGGATGAACACTGAAGCTTTCTTT	CASSGTTGMNTEAFF
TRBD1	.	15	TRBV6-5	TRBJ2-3	TGTGCCAGCAGGCTCGGGACAGCTAGCACAGATACGCAGTATTTT	CASRLGTASTDTQYF
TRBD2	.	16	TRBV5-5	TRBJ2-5	TGTGCCAGCAGCCTTGGACTAGCGGGAGGCTTTGAGACCCAGTACTTC	CASSLGLAGGFETQYF
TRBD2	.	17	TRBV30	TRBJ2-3	TGTGCCTGGAGTGTAGTTTCAGGGACTAGCGGGAGAGATACGCAGTATTTT	CAWSVVSGTSGRDTQYF
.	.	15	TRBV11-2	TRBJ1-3	TGTGCCAGCAGCTTAGTCGGGAGCTCTGGAAACACCATATATTTT	CASSLVGSSGNTIYF